The 30 T cell receptor beta chains in this list originate from one sample, sequenced in a study of T-cell memory formation after mild COVID-19. MiXCR, applied by TCRdb to the 5' RACE reads, yields one record per CDR3 protein. The sample holds about 430,000 distinct CDR3 sequences, more than 15% seen once. Sequencing was done on a sample of PBMCs or a T cell subset sorted from them (not recorded which). The source of these receptors is a man aged 18-30 years who had mild COVID-19 (a few samples of this study predate the infection). Cell type and time point are not known.

The rearrangement uses TRBV20-1 and TRBJ2-5; maybe TRBD2 (6 bases). Trimming left V 0 bases short and J 1 base short, with 9 bases between. The CDR3 consists of 14 residues. In germline, CDR1 is DFQATT, CDR2 SNEGSKA (reference sequence). Here the CDR3 reads CSARDAGTQETQYF. The CDR3 DNA reads TGCAGTGCTAGAGATGCGGGGACCCAAGAGACCCAGTACTTC.

The chain combines TRBV11-2 with TRBJ2-6; TRBD1 agrees at 7 bases. With V trimmed by 5 bases and J by 2 bases, 6 bases remained unmatched. This CDR3 is 16 amino acids long. CDR1 is SGHAT, CDR2 FQNNGV, per germline. CDR3 amino acids: CASSKQGIAGANVLTF. The DNA of the CDR3 is TGTGCCAGCAGCAAACAGGGGATAGCTGGGGCCAACGTCCTGACTTTC.

This clonotype turned up a few times. The chain employs TRBV28 and TRBJ2-7; D might be TRBD1 (6 bases). V dropped 5 bases and J dropped 10 bases, with 15 bases sitting between them. The CDR3 spans 12 residues. CDR1 is MDHEN and CDR2 is SYDVKM in the germline V gene. The CDR3 DNA sequence: TGTGCCAGCAGTGGGTGGACAGAGACACAGTACGTC. Translating it yields CASSGWTETQYV.

The table lists this clonotype with a few counts. The chain is built from TRBV7-2 and TRBJ1-4; 9 bases line up with TRBD1. Germline V CDR1 and CDR2: SGHTA, FQGNSA. This CDR3 is 16 amino acids long. J lost 0 bases, V lost 5 bases, and 4 bases had no gene match. The CDR3 loop reads CASSTRQGATNEKLFF. The CDR3 DNA sequence: TGTGCCAGCAGCACCCGACAGGGGGCAACTAATGAAAAACTGTTTTTT.

The CDR3 sequence is CASSPQGTPQPQHF. In nucleotides, the CDR3 is TGCGCCAGCAGCCCTCAGGGAACCCCTCAGCCCCAGCATTTT. The V gene is TRBV5-1, the J gene TRBJ1-5; a possible D gene is TRBD1 (5 bases). The V gene's germline CDR1 is SGHRS and CDR2 YFSETQ. V was cut by 4 bases and J by 6 bases, with 14 bases left in between. The CDR3 runs to 14 residues.

The chain couples TRBV12-3 or TRBV12-4 to TRBJ1-5; 9 bases fit TRBD1. This CDR3 spans 18 amino acids. V shed 7 bases and J 5 bases; nucleotides not matched to a gene: 18. CDR3 DNA sequence: TGTGCCAGCACTAAAACGCTTGGGACAGGGAACAAGGATCAGCCCCAGCATTTT. Its translation: CASTKTLGTGNKDQPQHF.

The rearrangement uses TRBV5-1 and TRBJ2-7; 15 bases line up with TRBD2. V lost 4 bases, J lost 7 bases, and 6 bases stayed unmatched. CDR3 length: 15 amino acids. The germline V gene encodes CDR1 SGHRS and CDR2 YFSETQ. The CDR3 DNA follows: TGCGCCAGCAGCCCGGGACTAGCGGGGGGACGGGAGCAGTACGTC. Residues: CASSPGLAGGREQYV.

This rearrangement joins TRBV5-1 to TRBJ2-3; perhaps TRBD1 as D (8 bases). The V end was cut by 5 bases, the J end by 6 bases, with 19 bases between. Per the germline V gene, CDR1 is SGHRS and CDR2 is YFSETQ. This CDR3 is built from 15 residues. The CDR3 bases are TGCGCCAGCAGTTCCTTCGGACAGGGAGGGGATACGCAGTATTTT. Amino acid sequence: CASSSFGQGGDTQYF.

The chain combines TRBV12-3 or TRBV12-4 with TRBJ2-7, with D perhaps TRBD1 or TRBD2 (5 bases each). The CDR3 covers 14 residues. Trimming cost V 10 bases and J 1 base, with 17 bases left between them. The CDR3 nucleotides read TGTGCCATCCCGGGCAGGGAGCAATCCTACGAGCAGTACTTC. This gives the protein CAIPGREQSYEQYF.

This clonotype was counted only a few times. The J gene is TRBJ2-1, the V gene TRBV9; 7 positions match TRBD2. The ends lost 2 bases at V and 4 bases at J; junction bases unmatched: 6. This CDR3 is 15 amino acids long. Germline lookup yields CDR1 SGDLS and CDR2 YYNGEE. CDR3 loop: CASSVLASGYNEQFF. In DNA, the CDR3 is TGTGCCAGCAGCGTTCTGGCTAGCGGTTACAATGAGCAGTTCTTC.

This clonotype was detected a few times. The chain employs TRBV20-1 and TRBJ1-3; 10 bases align to TRBD1. Germline V gene lookup returns CDR1 DFQATT and CDR2 SNEGSKA (reference sequence). V dropped 6 bases and J dropped 3; count of bases not matched to a gene: 8. The CDR3 runs to 15 residues. The CDR3 reads CSARPDRGHGNTIYF. For the CDR3, the DNA is TGCAGTGCCAGACCAGACAGGGGGCATGGAAACACCATATATTTT.

This clonotype has only a few counts. The V and J genes are TRBV5-5 and TRBJ2-3; 10 bases agree with TRBD1. This CDR3 is built from 15 residues. V was clipped by 4 bases and J by 2 bases; unmatched bases: 4. Germline CDR1 is SGHKS and CDR2 is YYEKEE (reference sequence). The CDR3 bases are TGTGCCAGCAGCGACCGACAGGGGGCCACAGATACGCAGTATTTT. This encodes CASSDRQGATDTQYF.

The chain recombines TRBV5-4 with TRBJ2-3; 10 bases are shared with TRBD1. The CDR3 length is 12 residues. V trimming: 7 bases; J trimming: 4 bases; junction bases outside the gene matches: 0. Germline CDR1 is SGHNT and CDR2 is YYREEE (reference sequence). CDR3 sequence reads: CASGQGADTQYF. CDR3 DNA sequence: TGTGCCAGCGGACAGGGGGCAGATACGCAGTATTTT.

V usage is TRBV3-2 and J usage is TRBJ1-1; no DNA check was done on the table's D call, TRBD1. TRBV3-2 represents a pseudogene. This CDR3 has 16 amino acids. The CDR3 nucleotides are TGTGCCAGCAGCCTCTGTGGGGGGGGTCCAAACACTGAAGCTTTCTTT. It codes for CASSLCGGGPNTEAFF.

This chain joins TRBV20-1 and TRBJ1-1; D uncertain. Trimming removed 6 bases at V and 5 bases at J, with 13 bases between. This CDR3 has 12 residues. Germline V gives CDR1 DFQATT, CDR2 SNEGSKA (reference sequence). CDR3 DNA: TGCAGTGCACACAGAGGCGCGACTGAAGCTTTCTTT. It encodes CSAHRGATEAFF.

The chain combines TRBV3-1 with TRBJ1-1; D is unclear. Per germline, CDR1 LGHDT and CDR2 YNNKEL (reference sequence). CDR3 length equals 12 residues. V lost 0 bases to trimming and J lost 11 bases, with 10 bases between them. CDR3 in DNA: TGTGCCAGCAGCCAAGATCAGCTGGGTGCTTTCTTT. It yields the protein CASSQDQLGAFF.

This clonotype was found a few times. CDR3 sequence: CASSSPTSPPGQFF. CDR3 sequence (DNA): TGTGCCAGCAGCTCTCCGACTAGCCCCCCGGGGCAGTTCTTC. The chain uses TRBV7-6 and TRBJ2-1; 7 bases fit TRBD2. Germline CDR1 SGHVS, CDR2 FNYEAQ. J lost 12 bases, V lost 4 bases, and 12 bases had no gene match. CDR3 length equals 14 residues.

The V gene is TRBV18, the J gene TRBJ2-3, with D maybe TRBD1 (6 bases). V lost 1 base and J lost 2, with 13 bases in between. CDR3 length equals 16 residues. Germline V lookup: CDR1 KGHSH, CDR2 LQKENI. DNA of the CDR3: TGTGCCAGCTCACCACGGAAAGGGGGTAACACAGATACGCAGTATTTT. Amino acids: CASSPRKGGNTDTQYF.

This clonotype was detected ten times or more. The rearrangement links TRBV3-1 to TRBJ2-5; 7 bases line up with TRBD2. The CDR3 extends over 14 amino acids. J gave up 5 bases and V 0 bases, and 3 bases lay outside the gene matches. From germline, CDR1 is LGHDT and CDR2 YNNKEL (reference sequence). The CDR3 protein is CASSQDFGRETQYF. As DNA, the CDR3 is TGTGCCAGCAGCCAAGATTTCGGGAGGGAGACCCAGTACTTC.

CDR3: CATSFSGGTDTQYF. CDR3 nucleotides: TGTGCCACCAGTTTTAGTGGGGGCACAGATACGCAGTATTTT. The J gene is TRBJ2-3, the V gene TRBV24-1; D is unclear. Per the germline V gene, CDR1 is KGHDR and CDR2 is SFDVKD. The CDR3 is made up of 14 amino acids. Trimming removed 6 bases from V and 1 base from J, with 10 bases in between.

This chain uses TRBV7-2 with TRBJ2-5; 12 bases fit TRBD2. V lost 5 bases, J lost 1 base, and 8 bases stayed unmatched. The germline gives CDR1 SGHTA, CDR2 FQGNSA. The CDR3 has 17 residues. The CDR3 nucleotides are TGTGCCAGCAGCCCACGGACTAGCGGGAACTTCCAAGAGACCCAGTACTTC. It translates to CASSPRTSGNFQETQYF.

The chain is built from TRBV7-2 and TRBJ2-1; tentative D call: TRBD2 (7 bases). The germline V gene encodes CDR1 SGHTA and CDR2 FQGNSA. The CDR3 sequence is 15 residues long. Trimming took off 3 bases at V and 8 bases at J, with 17 bases between the two ends. The CDR3 protein is CASSFFAGGGHEQFF. CDR3 in DNA: TGTGCCAGCAGCTTCTTCGCTGGGGGGGGCCATGAGCAGTTCTTC.

The chain carries TRBV18 and TRBJ1-3; D gene ambiguous. The CDR3 spans 13 residues. CDR1 is KGHSH, CDR2 LQKENI, per germline. V was trimmed by 2 bases and J by 2 bases, leaving 4 bases between them. CDR3 sequence (DNA): TGTGCCAGCTCACCAGAACCTGGAAACACCATATATTTT. Encoded protein: CASSPEPGNTIYF.

This clonotype turned up a few times. This chain connects TRBV5-1 to TRBJ2-4; a possible D gene is TRBD2 (5 bases). This CDR3 has 16 amino acids. Deletions cut 5 bases from V and 0 bases from J, with 15 bases between. CDR1 is SGHRS and CDR2 is YFSETQ in the germline V gene. The CDR3 coding sequence is TGCGCCAGCAGTAACCGGGGAAACTTAGCCAAAAACATTCAGTACTTC. This encodes CASSNRGNLAKNIQYF. The full variable domain, with the rest looked up from reference TRBV5-1 and TRBJ2-4, is KAGVTQTPRYLIKTRGQQVTLSCSPISGHRSVSWYQQTPGQGLQFLFEYFSETQRNKGNFPGRFSGRQFSNSRSEMNVSTLELGDSALYLCASSNRGNLAKNIQYFGAGTRLSVL.

The chain is built from TRBV11-1 and TRBJ1-2; D may be TRBD1 (5 bases). Germline CDR1 SGHAT, CDR2 FQDESV (reference sequence). The V end was cut by 5 bases, the J end by 5 bases, with 15 bases between. The CDR3 has 14 amino acids. The CDR3 DNA is TGTGCCAGCAGCCGGTTCGGGCAGGGATATGGCTACACCTTC. The encoded protein is CASSRFGQGYGYTF.

The chain uses TRBV20-1 and TRBJ1-4; TRBD1 is a possible D gene (6 bases). The germline CDR1 and CDR2 sequences are DFQATT and SNEGSKA (reference sequence). The CDR3 spans 15 residues. With 6 bases removed from V and 8 bases from J, the gap between germline ends came to 22 bases. The CDR3 region is CSASAGATTGEKLFF. CDR3 nucleotide sequence: TGCAGTGCAAGCGCGGGGGCTACTACCGGGGAAAAACTGTTTTTT.

There are many counts of this clonotype. The gene calls are TRBV6-1 and TRBJ2-4; TRBD2 is a possible D gene (6 bases). Germline CDR1 MNHNS, CDR2 SASEGT. CDR3 length equals 14 residues. Trimming removed 4 bases from V and 1 base from J, with 8 bases in between. The CDR3 DNA follows: TGTGCCAGCAGTGCCCGGGGGGCCAAAAACATTCAGTACTTC. Translation: CASSARGAKNIQYF.

This rearrangement joins TRBV24-1 to TRBJ2-1; D unclear. The CDR3 has 13 amino acids. Germline loops: CDR1 KGHDR, CDR2 SFDVKD. V dropped 7 bases and J dropped 9 bases, with 15 bases sitting between them. CDR3 nucleotides: TGTGCCACCAGGGGTTCTAGTATCGGTGAGCAGTTCTTC. It specifies CATRGSSIGEQFF.

The rearrangement links TRBV4-1 to TRBJ2-3; D is perhaps TRBD2 (5 bases). CDR1 and CDR2 (germline): MGHRA, YSYEKL. Trimming removed 4 bases at V and 1 base at J, with 18 bases between. This CDR3 is 17 amino acids long. The CDR3 reads CASSPRNSGIGTDTQYF. In DNA, the CDR3 is TGCGCCAGCAGCCCCCGGAACTCGGGAATCGGCACAGATACGCAGTATTTT.

The rearrangement joins TRBV4-2 to TRBJ2-3; the D call may be TRBD1 or TRBD2 (6 bases each). V was trimmed by 7 bases and J by 3 bases, leaving 11 bases between them. The CDR3 is 13 amino acids. Germline CDR1 is LGHNA and CDR2 is YNFKEQ. The DNA of the CDR3 is TGTGCCAGCATGATAGGGGGGACAGATACGCAGTATTTT. It translates to CASMIGGTDTQYF.